The table lists the clone carrying this T cell receptor beta chain with a few counts. This record belongs to a study of T cells in Graves' hyperthyroidism and ophthalmopathy. RNA transcripts gave rise to amplified TCR beta CDR3 regions. First-round RT-PCR with HTBI primers amplified the TCR CDR3 region. TCRdb recomputed calls from the multiplex PCR reads with MiXCR, one row per CDR3 protein. The table has almost 500,000 distinct CDR3 sequences, approximately 22% seen once. The CDR3 covers 16 residues. The V end lost 4 bases, the J end lost 3 bases, and 18 bases lay between the germline ends. In germline, CDR1 is SGHTA, CDR2 FQGNSA.

Sequenced material: blood. The chain employs TRBV7-2 and TRBJ2-5; tentatively, D is TRBD1 (5 bases). The clonotype comes from a woman in her sixties or seventies with Graves' ophthalmopathy. Written as DNA, the CDR3 is TGTGCCAGCAGCTCCCCCAGGGTACCGTTGAAAGAGACCCAGTACTTC. Translating gives CASSSPRVPLKETQYF.